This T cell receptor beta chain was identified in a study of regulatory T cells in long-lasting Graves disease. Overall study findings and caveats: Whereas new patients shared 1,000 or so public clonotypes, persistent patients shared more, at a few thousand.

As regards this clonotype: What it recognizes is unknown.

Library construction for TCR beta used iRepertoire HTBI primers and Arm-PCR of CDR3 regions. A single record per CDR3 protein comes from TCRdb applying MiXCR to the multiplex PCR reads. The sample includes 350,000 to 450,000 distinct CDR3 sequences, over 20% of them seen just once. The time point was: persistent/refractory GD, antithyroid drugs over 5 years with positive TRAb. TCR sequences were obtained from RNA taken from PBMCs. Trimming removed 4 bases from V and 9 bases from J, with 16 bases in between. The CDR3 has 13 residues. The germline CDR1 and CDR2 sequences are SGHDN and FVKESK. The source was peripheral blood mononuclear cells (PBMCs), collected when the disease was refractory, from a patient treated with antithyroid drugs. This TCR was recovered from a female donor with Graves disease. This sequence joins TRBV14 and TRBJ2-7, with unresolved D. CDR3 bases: TGTGCCAGCAGCCCAGGACGGGCTTATGCGCAGTACTTC. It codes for CASSPGRAYAQYF.